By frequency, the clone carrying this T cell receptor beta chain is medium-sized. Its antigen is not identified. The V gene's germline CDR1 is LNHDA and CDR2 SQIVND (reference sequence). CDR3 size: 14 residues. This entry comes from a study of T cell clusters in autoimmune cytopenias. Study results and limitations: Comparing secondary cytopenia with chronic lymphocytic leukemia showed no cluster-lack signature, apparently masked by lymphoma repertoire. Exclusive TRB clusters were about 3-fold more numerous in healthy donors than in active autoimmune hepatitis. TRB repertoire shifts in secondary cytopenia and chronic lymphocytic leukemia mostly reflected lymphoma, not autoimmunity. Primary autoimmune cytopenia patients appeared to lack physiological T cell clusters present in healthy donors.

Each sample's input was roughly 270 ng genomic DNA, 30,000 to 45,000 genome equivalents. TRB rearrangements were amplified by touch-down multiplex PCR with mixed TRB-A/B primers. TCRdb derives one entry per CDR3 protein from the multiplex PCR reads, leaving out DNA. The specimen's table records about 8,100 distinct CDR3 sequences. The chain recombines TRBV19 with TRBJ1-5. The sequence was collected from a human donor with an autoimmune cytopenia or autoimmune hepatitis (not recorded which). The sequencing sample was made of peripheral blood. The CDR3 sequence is CASSILVQGQPQHF.